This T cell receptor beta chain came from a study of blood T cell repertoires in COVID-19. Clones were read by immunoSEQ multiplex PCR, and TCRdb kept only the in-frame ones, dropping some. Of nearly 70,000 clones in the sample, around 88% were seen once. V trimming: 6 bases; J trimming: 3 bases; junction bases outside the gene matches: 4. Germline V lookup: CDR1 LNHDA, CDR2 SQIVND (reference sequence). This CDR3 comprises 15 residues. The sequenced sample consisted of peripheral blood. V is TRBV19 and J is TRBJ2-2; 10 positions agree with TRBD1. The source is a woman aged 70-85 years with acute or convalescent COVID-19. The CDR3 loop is CASRGQGRDTGELFF. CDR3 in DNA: TGTGCCAGTAGGGGACAGGGGAGAGACACCGGGGAGCTGTTTTTT.